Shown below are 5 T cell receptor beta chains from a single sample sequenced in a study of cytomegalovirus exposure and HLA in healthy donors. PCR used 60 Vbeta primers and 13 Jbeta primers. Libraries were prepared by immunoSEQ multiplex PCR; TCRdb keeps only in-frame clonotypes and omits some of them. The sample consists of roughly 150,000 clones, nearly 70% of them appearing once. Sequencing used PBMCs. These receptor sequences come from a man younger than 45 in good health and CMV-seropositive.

CDR3 sequence (DNA): TGCGCCAGCAGTGAGGGGTGGGAGGGCCAGGGCTACAATGAGCAGTTCTTC. This sequence encodes CASSEGWEGQGYNEQFF. This chain links TRBV10-2 with TRBJ2-1; 7 bases match TRBD2. Per the germline V gene, CDR1 is WSHSY and CDR2 is SAAADI. V lost 2 bases, J lost 3 bases, and 10 bases stayed unmatched. The CDR3 is 17 amino acids.

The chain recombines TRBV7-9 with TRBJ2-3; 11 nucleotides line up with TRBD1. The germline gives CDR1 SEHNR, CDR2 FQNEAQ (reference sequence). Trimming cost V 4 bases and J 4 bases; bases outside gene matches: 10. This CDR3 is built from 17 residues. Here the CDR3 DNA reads TGTGCCAGCAGCTATGGATGGACAGGGGGCGGTGCAGATACGCAGTATTTT. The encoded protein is CASSYGWTGGGADTQYF.

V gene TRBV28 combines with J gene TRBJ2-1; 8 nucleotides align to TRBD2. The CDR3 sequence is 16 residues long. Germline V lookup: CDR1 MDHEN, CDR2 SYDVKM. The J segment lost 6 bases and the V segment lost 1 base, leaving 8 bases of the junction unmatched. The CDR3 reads CASSLSPGLDGNEQFF. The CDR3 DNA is TGTGCCAGCAGTTTATCACCGGGACTAGACGGCAATGAGCAGTTCTTC.

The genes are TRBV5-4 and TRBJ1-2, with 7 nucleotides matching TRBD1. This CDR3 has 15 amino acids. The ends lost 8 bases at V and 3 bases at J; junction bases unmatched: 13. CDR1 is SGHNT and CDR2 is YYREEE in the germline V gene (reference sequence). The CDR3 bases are TGTGCCAGTAGCGTGAGACAGGGATTGGACTATGGCTACACCTTC. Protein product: CASSVRQGLDYGYTF.

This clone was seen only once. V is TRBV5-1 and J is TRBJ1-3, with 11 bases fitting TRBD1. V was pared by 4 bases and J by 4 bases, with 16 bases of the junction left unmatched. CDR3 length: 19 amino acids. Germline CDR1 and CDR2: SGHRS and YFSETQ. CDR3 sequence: CASSPIWGQGDLGGNTIYF. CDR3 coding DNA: TGCGCCAGCAGCCCCATATGGGGACAGGGGGATCTAGGAGGAAACACCATATATTTT. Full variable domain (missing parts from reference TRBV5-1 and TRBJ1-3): KAGVTQTPRYLIKTRGQQVTLSCSPISGHRSVSWYQQTPGQGLQFLFEYFSETQRNKGNFPGRFSGRQFSNSRSEMNVSTLELGDSALYLCASSPIWGQGDLGGNTIYFGEGSWLTVV.